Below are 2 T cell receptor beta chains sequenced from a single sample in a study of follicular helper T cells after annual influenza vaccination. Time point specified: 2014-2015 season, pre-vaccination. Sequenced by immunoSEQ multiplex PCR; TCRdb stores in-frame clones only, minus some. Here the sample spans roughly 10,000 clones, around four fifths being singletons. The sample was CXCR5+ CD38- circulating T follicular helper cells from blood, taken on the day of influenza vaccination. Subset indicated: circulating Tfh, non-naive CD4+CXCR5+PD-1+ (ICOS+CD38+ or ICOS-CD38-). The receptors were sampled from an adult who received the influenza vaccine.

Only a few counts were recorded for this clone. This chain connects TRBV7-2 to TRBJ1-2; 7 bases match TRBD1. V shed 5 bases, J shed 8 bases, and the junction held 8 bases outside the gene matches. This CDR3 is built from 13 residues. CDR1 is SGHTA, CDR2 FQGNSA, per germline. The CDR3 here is CASSLGTAGGYTF. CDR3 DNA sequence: TGTGCCAGCAGCCTGGGGACAGCAGGCGGCTACACCTTC.

The CDR3 nucleotides read TGTGCCAGCAGTTACAGGGGGTACGAGCAGTACTTC. Residues: CASSYRGYEQYF. The chain has TRBV6-6 and TRBJ2-7; perhaps TRBD1 as D (6 bases). Germline V lookup: CDR1 MNHNY, CDR2 SVGAGI (reference sequence). Trimming cost V 2 bases and J 4 bases, with 6 bases left between them. This CDR3 is 12 amino acids long.